Listed here are 5 T cell receptor beta chains from one sample, sequenced in a study of blood T cell repertoires in COVID-19 (dated by TCRdb to the early 2020s). The library was generated by the immunoSEQ multiplex PCR assay. TCRdb took over this immuneACCESS table, retaining in-frame rearrangements with V and J assigned. Such tables are incomplete; in checked studies, under half of the missing clones stem from an unresolved V gene, and the remainder is unexplained. The sample profile shows 210,000 or so clones; 80% to 90% of them were found once. Approximately 3.7% of the sample belongs to the ten largest clones. The specimen was PBMCs or T cells enriched from blood (not recorded which). The receptors stem from a woman aged 25 to 39 who had been exposed to COVID-19.

The chain couples TRBV7-9 to TRBJ1-1, with D possibly matching TRBD1 (6 bases). The CDR3 contains 16 residues. Trimming left V 5 bases short and J 1 base short, with 17 bases between. Germline CDR1 and CDR2: SEHNR and FQNEAQ (reference sequence). CDR3 sequence (DNA): TGTGCCAGCAGCCCCCCGGGAACGACAGGGAACACTGAAGCTTTCTTT. Encoded protein: CASSPPGTTGNTEAFF.

This sequence joins TRBV5-1 and TRBJ2-1; 9 bases align to TRBD2. J was trimmed by 2 bases and V by 0 bases; bases with no gene match: 6. Germline CDR1 reads SGHRS; CDR2 reads YFSETQ. The CDR3 has 17 residues. The CDR3 here is CASSLEVSGSPYNEQFF. CDR3 sequence (DNA): TGCGCCAGCAGCTTGGAGGTTAGCGGGAGCCCCTACAATGAGCAGTTCTTC.

This clone was observed once. The chain links TRBV15 to TRBJ1-1; possibly TRBD1 for D (6 bases). V was pared by 4 bases and J by 6 bases, with 9 bases between. The CDR3 sequence is 12 residues long. Germline V lookup: CDR1 LNHNV, CDR2 YYDKDF (reference sequence). The CDR3 protein is CATSTGTPEAFF. The DNA of the CDR3 is TGTGCCACCAGCACGGGGACACCTGAAGCTTTCTTT.

The V and J genes are TRBV7-6 and TRBJ2-7, with 11 bases matching TRBD2. The V gene's germline CDR1 is SGHVS and CDR2 FNYEAQ. With 5 bases clipped from V and 3 bases from J, the junction kept 6 bases outside the gene matches. This CDR3 region has 15 residues. As DNA, the CDR3 is TGTGCCAGCAGCCCAACTAGCGGGAGCCGCTACGAGCAGTACTTC. It translates to CASSPTSGSRYEQYF.

The chain recombines TRBV6-7 with TRBJ1-1; a weak D match, TRBD1 (5 bases). TRBV6-7 is an ORF, with its function uncertain. The V end was cut by 6 bases, the J end by 2 bases, with 10 bases between. The length of the CDR3 is 13 residues. In nucleotides, the CDR3 is TGTGCCAGCAGGCCCCAGGGTAACACTGAAGCTTTCTTT. Its protein is CASRPQGNTEAFF.